The sequence of this T cell receptor beta chain was determined in a study of tissue T cells after allogeneic stem cell transplantation. General study findings and limits: Tissue-detected TCR repertoire was only partly captured by blood and spleen T cells.

Germline V gene data show CDR1 as GKSSPN and CDR2 as SITVG. The CDR3 has 15 amino acids. Trimming cost V 2 bases and J 2 bases, with 14 bases left between them. Method: immunoSEQ multiplex PCR; TCRdb's copy keeps in-frame clones and lacks some. The sample includes around 51,000 clones, about three quarters of them seen just once. Of note for this clone: Its specificity is not known. The listed genes are named as in mouse. The read terminates 1 residue ahead of where the CDR3 ends, so the germline J gene completes it.

The origin of this receptor is a pool of C57BL/6 mice in good health. Sample: sorted cells pooled from one or two spleens. The chain combines TRBV31 with TRBJ2-3; D might be TRBD1 or TRBD2, each matching 5 bases. The CDR3 loop reads CAWSYRPGTAETLYF. CDR3 DNA (partial): TGTGCCTGGAGTTACCGGCCTGGGACTGCAGAAACGCTGTAT.